This T cell receptor (beta chain) was recovered during a study of T-cell memory formation after mild COVID-19. Findings and limits, study-wide: Clones contracting day 15 to 85 were balanced CD4/CD8; later expanders leaned CD4+. Pre-infection memory harbored some responding clones, suggesting cross-reactive memory joined.

As for this clonotype: Its antigen is undetermined.

5'RACE, which relied on constant-segment primers, yielded TCR alpha and TCR beta cDNA libraries carrying sample barcodes and UMIs. Each CDR3 protein gets one entry after TCRdb re-called the 5' RACE reads with MiXCR. The sample holds under 250,000 distinct CDR3 sequences, about 9.2% seen once. The V and J ends lost 6 bases and 7 bases respectively, with 18 bases between them. This CDR3 is 14 amino acids long. Sequencing was carried out using PBMCs or a T cell subset sorted from them (not recorded which). V is TRBV12-3 or TRBV12-4 and J is TRBJ1-1; a possible D gene is TRBD1 (5 bases). This clonotype originated in a young man who had mild COVID-19 (a few samples of this study predate the infection). Cell type and time point are not known. The CDR3 coding sequence is TGTGCCAGCAGCCAGGGTCCCCGTAATAGTGAAGCTTTCTTT. Protein sequence: CASSQGPRNSEAFF.